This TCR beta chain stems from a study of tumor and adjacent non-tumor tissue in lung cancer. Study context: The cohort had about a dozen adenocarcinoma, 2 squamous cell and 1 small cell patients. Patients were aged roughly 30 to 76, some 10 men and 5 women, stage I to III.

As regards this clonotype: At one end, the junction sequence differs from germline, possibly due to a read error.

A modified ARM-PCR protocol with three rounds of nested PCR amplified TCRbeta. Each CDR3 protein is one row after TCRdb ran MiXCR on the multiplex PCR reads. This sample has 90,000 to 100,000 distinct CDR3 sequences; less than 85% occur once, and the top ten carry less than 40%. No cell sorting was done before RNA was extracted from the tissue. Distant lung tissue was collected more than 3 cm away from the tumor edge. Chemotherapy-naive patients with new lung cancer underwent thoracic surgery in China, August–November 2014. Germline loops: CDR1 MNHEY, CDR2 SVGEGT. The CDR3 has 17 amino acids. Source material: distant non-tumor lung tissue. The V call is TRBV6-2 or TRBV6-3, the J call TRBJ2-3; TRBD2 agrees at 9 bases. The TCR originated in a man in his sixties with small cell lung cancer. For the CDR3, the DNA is TGTCCCAGCAGTTACTCTATGGGCGGGAGGGCTGAAGATACGCAGTATTTT. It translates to CPSSYSMGGRAEDTQYF.